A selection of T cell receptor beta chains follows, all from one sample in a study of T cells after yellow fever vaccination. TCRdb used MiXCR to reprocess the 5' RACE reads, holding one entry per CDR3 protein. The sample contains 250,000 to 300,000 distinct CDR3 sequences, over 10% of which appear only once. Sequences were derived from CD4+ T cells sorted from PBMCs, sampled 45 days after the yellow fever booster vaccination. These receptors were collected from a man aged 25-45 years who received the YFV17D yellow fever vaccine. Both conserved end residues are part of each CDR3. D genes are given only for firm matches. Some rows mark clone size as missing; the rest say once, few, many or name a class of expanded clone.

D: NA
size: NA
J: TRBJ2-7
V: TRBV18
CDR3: CASSPGDEQYF
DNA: TGTGCCAGCTCACCAGGGGACGAGCAGTACTTC

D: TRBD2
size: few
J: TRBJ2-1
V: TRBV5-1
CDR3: CASSLDSGRAGEQFF
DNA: TGCGCCAGCAGCTTGGACAGCGGGAGAGCGGGTGAGCAGTTCTTC

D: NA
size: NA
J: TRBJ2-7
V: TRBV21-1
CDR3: CASSNWECGEQYF
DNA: TGTGCCAGCAGCAATTGGGAGTGTGGCGAGCAGTACTTC

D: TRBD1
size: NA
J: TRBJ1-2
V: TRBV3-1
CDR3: CASSQGWGQGDTF
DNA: TGTGCCAGCAGCCAAGGGTGGGGACAGGGTGACACCTTC

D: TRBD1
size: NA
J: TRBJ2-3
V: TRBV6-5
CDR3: CASSYRGQGRADTQYF
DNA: TGTGCCAGCAGTTACAGAGGACAGGGGCGCGCAGATACGCAGTATTTT

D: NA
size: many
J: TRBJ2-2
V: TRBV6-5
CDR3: CASRGGTFGELFF
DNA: TGTGCCAGCAGGGGCGGGACTTTCGGGGAGCTGTTTTTT

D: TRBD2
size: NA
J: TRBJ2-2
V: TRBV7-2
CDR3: CASSKTGTSVSGELFF
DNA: TGTGCCAGCAGCAAGACCGGGACTAGCGTATCCGGGGAGCTGTTTTTT

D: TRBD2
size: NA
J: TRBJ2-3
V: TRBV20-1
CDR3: CSAKGLAGGPTDTQYF
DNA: TGCAGTGCTAAAGGTCTAGCGGGAGGGCCGACAGATACGCAGTATTTT

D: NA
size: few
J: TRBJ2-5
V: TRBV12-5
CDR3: CASGLVLRFQETQYF
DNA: TGTGCTAGTGGTTTGGTACTCCGCTTCCAAGAGACCCAGTACTTC

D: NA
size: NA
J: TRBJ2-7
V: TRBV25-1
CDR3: CASSELGTGRGLEQYF
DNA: TGTGCCAGCAGTGAATTAGGGACGGGGCGAGGGCTCGAGCAGTACTTC

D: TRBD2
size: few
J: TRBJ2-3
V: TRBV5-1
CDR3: CASAKGGLAGGSSDTQYF
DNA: TGCGCCAGCGCAAAGGGAGGGCTAGCGGGAGGTTCCTCCGATACGCAGTATTTT

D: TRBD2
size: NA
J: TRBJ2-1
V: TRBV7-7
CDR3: CASSLGAGGGNEQFF
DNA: TGTGCTAGCAGCTTGGGAGCGGGAGGTGGGAATGAGCAGTTCTTC

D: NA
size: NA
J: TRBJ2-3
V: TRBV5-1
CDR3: CASSGWTTSDTQYF
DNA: TGCGCCAGCAGCGGGTGGACTACATCAGATACGCAGTATTTT